This T cell receptor (beta chain) was sequenced for a study of blood T cell repertoires in COVID-19. Study in general: The origin of the acute and convalescent COVID-19 samples was the United States, Italy and Spain.

The CDR3 spans 17 residues. Germline CDR1 LNHNV, CDR2 YYDKDF (reference sequence). After removal of 1 base from V and 8 bases from J, the junction contained 12 bases not matched to a gene. In terms of age and location, participants ranged from roughly 18 to 95 years and lived in fewer than 30 US areas. Repertoires were generated with immunoSEQ multiplex PCR, while TCRdb's copy carries only in-frame clones and drops some. The sample lists a few hundred thousand clones; around 83% were seen once. Source material: PBMCs or T cells enriched from blood (not recorded which). This chain connects TRBV15 to TRBJ2-4; the match to TRBD1 covers 9 bases. The receptor comes from a woman between 50 and 59 years old who had recovered from COVID-19. CDR3 residues: CATSRAGQGTPGDIQYF. The DNA of the CDR3 is TGTGCCACCAGCAGAGCAGGACAGGGGACCCCCGGCGACATTCAGTACTTC.